This entry is about one T cell receptor beta chain. This clone came up once. Its antigen is still unknown. Within one base of it there is no much larger clone, and no base qualities were kept. The CDR3 runs 15 amino acids, cysteine and phenylalanine included. Of the read, only the CDR3 DNA is kept; its 45 bases are in frame from base 1. V lost 5 bases and J lost 7 bases, and the count of bases not matched to a germline gene is 8. CDR1 SEHNR and CDR2 FQNEAQ were looked up in the germline V gene (reference sequence). Repertoires were sampled multiple times during chemoradiotherapy, which allowed clonal expansion in the tumor microenvironment to be followed. This specimen belongs to a study of chemoradiotherapy in HPV16-positive cancers (dated by TCRdb to between 2021 and 2023). Background on the whole study: Using functional T-cell assays on cells from a couple of HPV16-positive patients, the researchers defined candidate HPV-specific T-cell clones and common TCR motifs. The candidate HPV-specific TCRs and motifs were subsequently tracked in TCR repertoires obtained from roughly 78 patients with HPV-related cancers. The study set out to ask whether T-cell immunity against the HPV oncoproteins E6 and E7 changes over the course of chemoradiotherapy and whether that immunity affects survival. Results the study describes overall, beyond this receptor: The functional definition of HPV-specific T cells was derived from only two HPV16-positive patients, and the survival association was reported for HPV16-positive patients. In HPV16-positive patients, expansion of HPV-responsive T cells during chemoradiotherapy was found to be associated with improved recurrence-free survival. Expansion of candidate HPV-specific clones and E7-related TCR motifs was observed in the tumor microenvironment during treatment, whereas no such expansion was observed for non-HPV-specific T cells.

The library was prepared using the immunoSEQ multiplex PCR assay. As stored in TCRdb, this immuneACCESS dataset retains in-frame rearrangements with V and J assigned. A fraction of the clones does not appear; measured against another copy, unresolved V genes explain less than half of the discrepancy, and the remainder lacks a known reason. The sample includes 15,000 to 20,000 clones, with around 70% observed a single time. The top ten hold 7% to 9% of the sample. The sequence derives from a human donor with HPV-associated anogenital cancer. This receptor chain uses TRBV7-9 and TRBJ1-6, and TRBD1 matches 7 of the central bases. The sample here was tumor tissue, taken from a patient who underwent chemoradiotherapy. CDR3 protein: CASSNRQGPNSPLHF. The DNA is as follows: TGTGCCAGCAGCAACAGACAGGGTCCGAATTCACCCCTCCACTTT.